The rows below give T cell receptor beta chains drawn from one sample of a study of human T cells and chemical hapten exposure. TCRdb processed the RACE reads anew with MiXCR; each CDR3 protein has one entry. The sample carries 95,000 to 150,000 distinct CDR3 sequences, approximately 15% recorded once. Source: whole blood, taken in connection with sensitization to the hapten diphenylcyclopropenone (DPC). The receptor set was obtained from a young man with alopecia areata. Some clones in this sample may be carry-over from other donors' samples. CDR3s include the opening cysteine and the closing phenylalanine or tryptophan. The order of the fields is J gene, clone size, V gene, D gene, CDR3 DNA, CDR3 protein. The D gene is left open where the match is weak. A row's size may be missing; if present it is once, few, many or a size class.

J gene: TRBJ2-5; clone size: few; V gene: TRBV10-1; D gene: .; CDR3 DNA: TGCGCCAGCAGTCCACGGATTGGCGGACAGGAGACGGGAGCCCAGTACTTC; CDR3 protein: CASSPRIGGQETGAQYF
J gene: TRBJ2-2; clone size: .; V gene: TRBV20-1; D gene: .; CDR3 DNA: TGCAGTGCTAGCGGAGGGGAGAACACCGGGGAGCTGTTTTTT; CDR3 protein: CSASGGENTGELFF
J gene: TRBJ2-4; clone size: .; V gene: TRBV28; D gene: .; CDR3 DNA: TGTGCCAGCAGCCCTAACGTCAGGCCGGCCAAAAACATTCAGTACTTC; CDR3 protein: CASSPNVRPAKNIQYF
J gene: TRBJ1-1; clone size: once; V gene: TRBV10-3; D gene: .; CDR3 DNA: TGTGCCATCAGTGAGTCGCGGGGAATGAACACTGAAGCTTTCTTT; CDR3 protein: CAISESRGMNTEAFF
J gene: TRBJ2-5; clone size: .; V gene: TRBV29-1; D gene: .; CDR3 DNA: TGCAGCGTTATGGGGCTGGAGACCCAGTACTTC; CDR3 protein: CSVMGLETQYF
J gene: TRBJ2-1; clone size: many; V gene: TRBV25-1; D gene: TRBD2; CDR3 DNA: TGTGCCAGCAGTGGGACTAGCTATTCCTACAATGAGCAGTTCTTC; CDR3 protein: CASSGTSYSYNEQFF
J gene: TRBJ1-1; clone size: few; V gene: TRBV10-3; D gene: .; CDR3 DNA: TGTGCCATCAGTGGGGGTCCCGACGATAAATCCGCTGAAGCTTTCTTT; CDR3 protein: CAISGGPDDKSAEAFF
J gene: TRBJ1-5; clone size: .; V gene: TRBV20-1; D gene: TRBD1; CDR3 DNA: TGCAGTGCTAGAGTAACAGGGGCGGATCAGCCCCAGCATTTT; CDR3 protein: CSARVTGADQPQHF
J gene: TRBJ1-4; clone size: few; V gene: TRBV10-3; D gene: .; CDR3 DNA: TGTGCCATCAGTGAGTCAGGTTCGGAAGAAAAACTGTTTTTT; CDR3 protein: CAISESGSEEKLFF
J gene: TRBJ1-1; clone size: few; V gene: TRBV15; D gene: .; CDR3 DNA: TGTGCCACCAGCGCGGTTATGAACACTGAAGCTTTCTTT; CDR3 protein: CATSAVMNTEAFF
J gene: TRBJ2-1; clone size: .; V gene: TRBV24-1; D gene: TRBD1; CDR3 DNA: TGTGCCACCAGTGATTGGACAGGGCAGTTCTTC; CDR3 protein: CATSDWTGQFF
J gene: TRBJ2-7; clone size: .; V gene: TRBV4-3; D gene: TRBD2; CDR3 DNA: TGCGCCAGCAGCCAAGATCAGCGGGGGAACTACGAGCAGTACTTC; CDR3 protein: CASSQDQRGNYEQYF
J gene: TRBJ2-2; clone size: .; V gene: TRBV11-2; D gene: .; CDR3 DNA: TGTGCCAGCAGCCATAACACCGGGGAGCTGTTTTTT; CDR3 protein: CASSHNTGELFF
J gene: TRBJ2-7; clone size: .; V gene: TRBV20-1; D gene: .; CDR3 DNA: TGCAGTGCTGGCCAAGGACAGACCTCATTCTACGAGCAGTACTTC; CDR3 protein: CSAGQGQTSFYEQYF
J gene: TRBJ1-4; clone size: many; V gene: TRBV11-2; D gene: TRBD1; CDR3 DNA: TGTGCCAGCAGCTTAGTAGGACAGGGTGGGCGACTGTTTTTT; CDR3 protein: CASSLVGQGGRLFF
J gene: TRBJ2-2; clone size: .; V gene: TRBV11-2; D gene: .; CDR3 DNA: TGTGCCAGCAGAACTTGGACGGCGAACACCGGGGAGCTGTTTTTT; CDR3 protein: CASRTWTANTGELFF
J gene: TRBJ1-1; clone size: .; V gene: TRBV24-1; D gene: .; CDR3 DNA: TGTGCCACCAGTGAGACCGGGGCCAACACTGAAGCTTTCTTT; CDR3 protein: CATSETGANTEAFF
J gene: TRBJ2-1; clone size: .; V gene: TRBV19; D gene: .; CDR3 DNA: TGTGCCAGTAGTACCCCGGGAACCAGGGGCGGTGAGCAGTTCTTC; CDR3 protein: CASSTPGTRGGEQFF
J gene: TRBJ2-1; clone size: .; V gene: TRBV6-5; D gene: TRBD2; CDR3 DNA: TGTGCCATCCGCCAACCCGGGGGGATCGGAGATGAGCAGTTCTTC; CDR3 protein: CAIRQPGGIGDEQFF
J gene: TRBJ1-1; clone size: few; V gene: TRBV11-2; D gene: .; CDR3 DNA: TGTGCCAGCAGCTTAGAGGAGGGACTGAACACTGAAGCTTTCTTT; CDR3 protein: CASSLEEGLNTEAFF